The clone carrying this TCR beta chain showed up many times. The data derive from a study of early T cells in non-severe SARS-CoV-2 infection. Individual cDNA molecules were tagged with unique molecular identifiers, the study reported. MiXCR, run by TCRdb on the 5' RACE reads, gives a single entry per CDR3 protein. The sample yields some 25,000 distinct CDR3 sequences, 4.5% to 5.5% seen once. The junction had 16 bases not matched to a gene; V was cut back by 6 bases and J by 9 bases. CDR3 length: 15 amino acids. Per germline, CDR1 SQVTM and CDR2 ANQGSEA. The rearrangement links TRBV29-1 to TRBJ2-5; 10 bases align to TRBD1. The TCR was taken from an adult who was a healthcare worker with PCR-confirmed SARS-CoV-2 infection or an uninfected control (not recorded which). Material: whole blood. The CDR3 here is CSVLDRGRLKMSQYF. The CDR3 region has the DNA TGCAGCGTCTTGGACAGGGGGAGGCTTAAGATGTCCCAGTACTTC.